Below, 31 T cell receptor beta chains from the same sample are listed, as sequenced in a study of blood T cell repertoires in COVID-19. Method: immunoSEQ multiplex PCR; TCRdb's copy keeps in-frame clones and lacks some. Of 120,000 to 150,000 clones listed, under 90% are singletons. Sequencing input: PBMCs or T cells enriched from blood (not recorded which). Receptors were obtained from a woman aged 18-29 years who had been exposed to COVID-19.

In DNA, the CDR3 is TGTGCCAGCAGTGAAGGAGGGGGCGGCTATGGCTACACCTTC. Amino acids: CASSEGGGGYGYTF. The rearrangement uses TRBV6-1 and TRBJ1-2, with TRBD1 matching over 7 bases. From germline, CDR1 is MNHNS and CDR2 SASEGT. V dropped 1 base and J dropped 4; count of bases not matched to a gene: 3. This CDR3 is built from 14 residues.

The chain couples TRBV11-2 to TRBJ2-1; the D gene is possibly TRBD1 (6 bases). V lost 5 bases and J 4 bases, leaving 9 bases between the germline ends. The germline gives CDR1 SGHAT, CDR2 FQNNGV. The CDR3 length is 13 residues. The CDR3 DNA follows: TGTGCCAGCAGCGACGGACAGTACAATGAGCAGTTCTTC. The encoded protein is CASSDGQYNEQFF.

J is TRBJ2-2 and V is TRBV5-5; 10 bases line up with TRBD2. Germline trimming cut 4 bases from V and 3 bases from J; bases unmatched to any gene: 3. This CDR3 region has 15 residues. Germline values: CDR1 SGHKS, CDR2 YYEKEE (reference sequence). In DNA form, the CDR3 reads TGTGCCAGCAGCAGTCTAGCGGGAGACACCGGGGAGCTGTTTTTT. Residues: CASSSLAGDTGELFF.

CDR3 sequence: CATSGQGASGNTIYF. The CDR3 DNA reads TGTGCCACCAGCGGACAGGGGGCGTCGGGAAACACCATATATTTT. The chain links TRBV15 to TRBJ1-3, with 11 nucleotides matching TRBD1. The CDR3 is 15 residues long. CDR1 and CDR2 (germline): LNHNV, YYDKDF (reference sequence). The junction had 4 bases not matched to a gene; V was cut back by 5 bases and J by 4 bases.

Only one count was recorded for this clone. V usage is TRBV29-1 and J usage is TRBJ1-1; D not resolved. The germline V gene has CDR1 SQVTM and CDR2 ANQGSEA. The CDR3 has 15 amino acids. Trimming pared 1 base from V and 1 base from J, leaving 13 bases between. DNA for the CDR3: TGCAGCGTTGAAGTGAGACATATACCGAACACTGAAGCTTTCTTT. It encodes CSVEVRHIPNTEAFF.

V usage is TRBV5-4 and J usage is TRBJ2-1, with D tentatively TRBD2 (6 bases). The CDR3 runs 16 residues. V lost 2 bases and J lost 0, with 12 bases in between. Germline CDR1 SGHNT, CDR2 YYREEE (reference sequence). CDR3 nucleotide sequence: TGTGCCAGCAGCTTTTCCGGGACTCGCTCCTACAATGAGCAGTTCTTC. This codes for CASSFSGTRSYNEQFF.

This chain joins TRBV25-1 and TRBJ2-1, with 9 bases matching TRBD2. V gave up 4 bases and J gave up 10 bases; unmatched junction bases: 8. This CDR3 contains 14 residues. The germline gives CDR1 MGHDK, CDR2 SYGVNS. The CDR3 loop is CASSASGRIEEQFF. CDR3 sequence (DNA): TGTGCCAGCAGTGCGAGCGGGAGGATTGAAGAGCAGTTCTTC.

In DNA form, the CDR3 reads TGTGCCAGCAGCCCTGGGACAGGGGGCACCTACGAGCAGTACTTC. This encodes CASSPGTGGTYEQYF. The J gene is TRBJ2-7, the V gene TRBV7-2; 12 bases fit TRBD1. CDR3 length: 15 residues. V was pared by 5 bases and J by 2 bases, with 4 bases of the junction left unmatched. Germline CDR1 reads SGHTA; CDR2 reads FQGNSA.

The V and J genes are TRBV7-3 and TRBJ2-1; 7 nucleotides agree with TRBD2. The CDR3 loop spans 17 amino acids. CDR1 SGHTA and CDR2 FQGTGA come from the germline V gene. The V gene end was trimmed by 2 bases and the J gene end by 0 bases; junction bases not matched to a gene: 7. The CDR3 here is CASSLGDYQSSYNEQFF. The CDR3 DNA reads as TGTGCCAGCAGCTTAGGGGACTACCAAAGCTCCTACAATGAGCAGTTCTTC.

The V call is TRBV24-1, the J call TRBJ2-3; TRBD1 might be the D (6 bases). The V gene's germline CDR1 is KGHDR and CDR2 SFDVKD. The CDR3 is 17 residues long. Trimming stripped 4 bases from V and 3 bases from J, with 19 bases between. The CDR3 region is CATSDPITGKTTDTQYF. CDR3 bases: TGTGCCACCAGTGACCCTATTACAGGGAAGACGACAGATACGCAGTATTTT.

The CDR3 coding sequence is TGTGCCTGGAGTGTACCGGGACTAGCGGGAGGGGTGCAGTTCTTC. As protein: CAWSVPGLAGGVQFF. The genes are TRBV30 and TRBJ2-1; TRBD2 matches at 16 bases. CDR3 size: 15 residues. V lost 0 bases and J lost 12; bases outside the gene matches: 5. CDR1 is GTSNPN, CDR2 SVGIG, per germline (reference sequence).

The chain carries TRBV27 and TRBJ1-6; D may be TRBD1 (6 bases). The CDR3 totals 12 residues. V lost 5 bases to trimming and J lost 7 bases, with 6 bases between them. Germline V gene lookup returns CDR1 MNHEY and CDR2 SMNVEV (reference sequence). CDR3: CASSTGNSPLHF. For the CDR3, the DNA is TGTGCCAGCAGTACAGGGAATTCACCCCTCCACTTT.

V usage is TRBV6-1 and J usage is TRBJ2-2, with TRBD2 matching over 7 bases. Germline CDR1 is MNHNS and CDR2 is SASEGT. This CDR3 has 15 residues. The ends lost 1 base at V and 5 bases at J; junction bases unmatched: 4. The CDR3 loop reads CASSEGLAETGELFF. In nucleotides, the CDR3 is TGTGCCAGCAGTGAAGGGCTAGCGGAAACCGGGGAGCTGTTTTTT.

The chain joins TRBV24-1 to TRBJ1-3, with D possibly being TRBD1 (6 bases). Deletions cut 4 bases from V and 2 bases from J, with 14 bases between. Germline CDR1 is KGHDR and CDR2 is SFDVKD. This CDR3 contains 16 residues. As DNA, the CDR3 is TGTGCCACCAGTGACCCAGCGAAGGGGGCTGGAAACACCATATATTTT. Amino acids: CATSDPAKGAGNTIYF.

In its sample, this clone was seen a few times. The chain carries TRBV7-2 and TRBJ1-3; D may be TRBD1 (5 bases). Trimming removed 4 bases from V and 4 bases from J, with 17 bases in between. This CDR3 contains 16 residues. From germline, CDR1 is SGHTA and CDR2 FQGNSA. In DNA form, the CDR3 reads TGTGCCAGCAGCTCACGCCGGGGAGGGGCGGGAAACACCATATATTTT. It translates to CASSSRRGGAGNTIYF.

V is TRBV5-8 and J is TRBJ2-7, with unresolved D. Trimming removed 6 bases at V and 6 bases at J, with 19 bases between. The CDR3 is 14 amino acids. Germline V gene data show CDR1 as SGHTS and CDR2 as YDEGEE. The CDR3 nucleotides read TGTGCCAGCATTCCCAGGTGGCAGCTCGGCGAGCAGTACTTC. Amino acids: CASIPRWQLGEQYF.

The V gene is TRBV19, the J gene TRBJ1-5; D gene uncertain. This CDR3 has 13 residues. Germline-derived CDR1 and CDR2 are LNHDA and SQIVND (reference sequence). Trimming shortened V by 5 bases and J by 2 bases, and 7 bases separated the two germline ends. The CDR3 region is CASSPLGNQPQHF. DNA for the CDR3: TGTGCCAGTAGTCCACTGGGCAATCAGCCCCAGCATTTT.

At least ten counts were recorded for this clone. The V and J genes are TRBV10-1 and TRBJ2-2, with a weak D call TRBD1 (7 bases). CDR3 size: 16 residues. Trimming took 3 bases from V and 5 from J, leaving 16 bases between them. Per germline, CDR1 WNHNN and CDR2 SYGVQD (reference sequence). The CDR3 DNA is TGCGCCAGCAGTGACTCAAACAGGGGAGGAACCGGGGAGCTGTTTTTT. Translated: CASSDSNRGGTGELFF.

The J gene is TRBJ1-1, the V gene TRBV28; D possibly corresponds to TRBD1 (6 bases). V was cut by 5 bases and J by 4 bases, with 11 bases left in between. Germline-derived CDR1 and CDR2 are MDHEN and SYDVKM. The CDR3 has 13 residues. CDR3 sequence reads: CASSVQGATEAFF. In DNA form, the CDR3 reads TGTGCCAGCAGTGTACAGGGTGCCACTGAAGCTTTCTTT. Supplemented by reference TRBV28 and TRBJ1-1, the full variable domain reads DVKVTQSSRYLVKRTGEKVFLECVQDMDHENMFWYRQDPGLGLRLIYFSYDVKMKEKGDIPEGYSVSREKKERFSLILESASTNQTSMYLCASSVQGATEAFFGQGTRLTVV.

This clone was found a few times. The chain carries TRBV4-3 and TRBJ2-7; 8 bases are shared with TRBD1. Germline CDR1 and CDR2: LGHNA and YSLEER. V dropped 3 bases and J dropped 3; count of bases not matched to a gene: 13. The CDR3 has 17 amino acids. This CDR3 is CASSQGVGETGDYEQYF. The DNA for the CDR3 is TGCGCCAGCAGCCAGGGTGTGGGTGAGACAGGGGACTACGAGCAGTACTTC.

The chain recombines TRBV29-1 with TRBJ2-5; 10 bases align to TRBD1. This CDR3 is 15 amino acids long. Germline V gives CDR1 SQVTM, CDR2 ANQGSEA. V shed 4 bases, J shed 2 bases, and the junction held 7 bases outside the gene matches. The chain's CDR3 is CSVAGGQGVQETQYF. For the CDR3, the DNA is TGCAGCGTTGCGGGTGGACAGGGGGTTCAAGAGACCCAGTACTTC.

This clone came up once. The chain recombines TRBV4-2 with TRBJ1-5, with D perhaps TRBD1 (6 bases). The CDR3 runs to 15 residues. V was shortened by 0 bases and J by 8 bases, with 14 bases between the two germline ends. Germline lookup yields CDR1 LGHNA and CDR2 YNFKEQ. This CDR3 reads CASSQEEGGVEPQHF. CDR3 coding DNA: TGTGCCAGCAGCCAAGAAGAAGGGGGGGTAGAGCCCCAGCATTTT.

The chain combines TRBV5-6 with TRBJ2-3; 14 bases are shared with TRBD2. Trimming took 1 base from V and 4 from J; bases not matched to a gene: 8. Looked up from germline, CDR1 is SGHDT and CDR2 is YYEEEE. The CDR3 is 18 amino acids. CDR3 coding DNA: TGTGCCAGCAGCTTGTATGGGACTAGCGGGAGACTCCCAGATACGCAGTATTTT. This codes for CASSLYGTSGRLPDTQYF.

The chain carries TRBV6-5 and TRBJ2-7; TRBD1 aligns across 9 bases. Germline values: CDR1 MNHEY, CDR2 SVGAGI. The CDR3 runs 14 residues. J gave up 4 bases and V 6 bases, and 7 bases lay outside the gene matches. CDR3 residues: CASRSGQGRYEQYF. The DNA for the CDR3 is TGTGCCAGCAGGTCGGGACAGGGCCGTTACGAGCAGTACTTC.

Worth noting for this clone: One junction end does not reproduce the germline sequence, and a read error may be involved. The chain has TRBV30 and TRBJ2-7, with 13 bases fitting TRBD2. Germline CDR1 GTSNPN, CDR2 SVGIG (reference sequence). The CDR3 runs 15 residues. This CDR3 reads CAWSYFGTSGKSRNF. The CDR3 nucleotides are TGTGCCTGGAGTTATTTTGGGACTAGCGGGAAGTCAAGGAACTTC.

The V call is TRBV15, the J call TRBJ2-5; 8 nucleotides agree with TRBD1. The CDR3 has 15 amino acids. The V and J ends lost 1 base and 5 bases, in that order; junction bases with no gene match: 6. The germline CDR1 and CDR2 sequences are LNHNV and YYDKDF (reference sequence). The CDR3 DNA reads as TGTGCCACCAGCAGAGGCCAGGGGGCTCCTGAGACCCAGTACTTC. Translated: CATSRGQGAPETQYF.

The V and J genes are TRBV7-2 and TRBJ2-3, with TRBD1 identical over 10 bases. The CDR3 spans 15 residues. The junction had 2 bases not matched to a gene; V was cut back by 5 bases and J by 0 bases. Germline assignment: CDR1 SGHTA and CDR2 FQGNSA. The CDR3 protein is CASSGQGGSTDTQYF. Here the CDR3 DNA reads TGTGCCAGCAGCGGACAGGGGGGTAGCACAGATACGCAGTATTTT.

The chain carries TRBV18 and TRBJ2-3, with 9 nucleotides matching TRBD1. Germline assignment: CDR1 KGHSH and CDR2 LQKENI. This CDR3 is built from 15 residues. Trimming cost V 6 bases and J 3 bases; bases outside gene matches: 7. CDR3 nucleotides: TGTGCCAGCTCCCGGACAGGGGCGGCGACAGATACGCAGTATTTT. Translating it yields CASSRTGAATDTQYF. Full variable domain (remainder filled in from reference TRBV18 and TRBJ2-3): NAGVMQNPRHLVRRRGQEARLRCSPMKGHSHVYWYRQLPEEGLKFMVYLQKENIIDESGMPKERFSAEFPKEGPSILRIQQVVRGDSAAYFCASSRTGAATDTQYFGPGTRLTVL.

The chain couples TRBV28 to TRBJ2-7, with a possible D match to TRBD1 (6 bases). CDR3 length: 14 residues. Trimming left V 5 bases short and J 5 bases short, with 16 bases between. The germline V gene has CDR1 MDHEN and CDR2 SYDVKM. CDR3 bases: TGTGCCAGCAGTCCCCGGACAGTAGTCGACGAGCAGTACTTC. Protein sequence: CASSPRTVVDEQYF.

The V and J genes are TRBV30 and TRBJ1-1; D unclear. V gave up 4 bases and J gave up 1 base, with 19 bases separating them. The CDR3 has 16 amino acids. Germline CDR1 GTSNPN, CDR2 SVGIG (reference sequence). For the CDR3, the DNA is TGTGCCTGGATCAATGGCGGTAGGCTCAGGAACACTGAAGCTTTCTTT. Protein sequence: CAWINGGRLRNTEAFF.

This chain joins TRBV27 and TRBJ2-7; 7 bases map to TRBD1. J gave up 4 bases and V 1 base, and 4 bases lay outside the gene matches. CDR1 is MNHEY and CDR2 is SMNVEV in the germline V gene (reference sequence). This CDR3 is built from 14 residues. The CDR3 reads CASSLWGQSYEQYF. The CDR3 DNA follows: TGTGCCAGCAGTTTATGGGGACAGAGTTACGAGCAGTACTTC.